One and the same sample provided the 17 T cell receptor beta chains below, sequenced in a study of blood T cell repertoires in COVID-19. Only in-frame clones appear in the TCRdb table, and some are missing; sequencing was by immunoSEQ multiplex PCR. The sample has 120,000 to 150,000 clones; 80% to 90% are singletons. Sequenced material: peripheral blood. These receptors all come from a woman in her sixties or seventies with acute or convalescent COVID-19.

The gene calls are TRBV30 and TRBJ2-2; tentatively, D is TRBD2 (5 bases). The germline gives CDR1 GTSNPN, CDR2 SVGIG (reference sequence). The CDR3 length is 13 residues. The CDR3 DNA reads TGTGCTGGCGCGGGCAGCAACACCGGGGAGCTGTTTTTT. It codes for CAGAGSNTGELFF.

The rearrangement uses TRBV7-2 and TRBJ1-4; D is perhaps TRBD1 (5 bases). V was cut by 2 bases and J by 6 bases, with 10 bases left in between. CDR3 length equals 14 residues. CDR1 is SGHTA and CDR2 is FQGNSA in the germline V gene. CDR3 bases: TGTGCCAGCAGCTTACAGGGCTTGGATGAAAAACTGTTTTTT. It codes for CASSLQGLDEKLFF.

This chain links TRBV7-3 with TRBJ1-1; TRBD1 is a possible D gene (5 bases). V was trimmed by 2 bases and J by 12 bases, leaving 16 bases between them. Germline values: CDR1 SGHTA, CDR2 FQGTGA. CDR3 length: 13 amino acids. This CDR3 is CASSLQTGSATFF. CDR3 nucleotide sequence: TGTGCCAGCAGCTTACAAACAGGTTCCGCGACTTTCTTT.

The rearrangement links TRBV19 to TRBJ1-1; a possible D gene is TRBD1 (6 bases). The germline V and J ends were trimmed by 8 bases and 5 bases, with 12 bases remaining between them. This CDR3 is 12 amino acids long. Germline V gene lookup returns CDR1 LNHDA and CDR2 SQIVND (reference sequence). CDR3 in DNA: TGTGCCAGTGGGTACAGGGTTACTGAAGCTTTCTTT. Amino acids: CASGYRVTEAFF.

V gene TRBV5-1 combines with J gene TRBJ2-7, with 9 bases lining up with TRBD1. The junction had 6 bases not matched to a gene; V was cut back by 2 bases and J by 3 bases. Germline V gene lookup returns CDR1 SGHRS and CDR2 YFSETQ. The CDR3 runs to 15 residues. CDR3 in DNA: TGCGCCAGCAGCTTAGGACAGGGGTTACGCTACGAGCAGTACTTC. Protein: CASSLGQGLRYEQYF.

This chain connects TRBV11-3 to TRBJ2-2; the match to TRBD1 covers 10 bases. The junction had 3 bases not matched to a gene; V was cut back by 5 bases and J by 3 bases. CDR3 length: 15 amino acids. Per germline, CDR1 SGHNT and CDR2 YENEEA. The CDR3 DNA sequence: TGTGCCAGCAGCACGACAGGGGGCGACACCGGGGAGCTGTTTTTT. Its protein product is CASSTTGGDTGELFF.

This clone was seen only a few times. The V call is TRBV7-9, the J call TRBJ2-3; D is undetermined. The CDR3 length is 12 residues. V lost 3 bases and J lost 3, with 4 bases in between. The germline V gene encodes CDR1 SEHNR and CDR2 FQNEAQ (reference sequence). CDR3 DNA sequence: TGTGCCAGCAGCTTTAGAACAGATACGCAGTATTTT. This encodes CASSFRTDTQYF.

The chain links TRBV6-2 or TRBV6-3 to TRBJ1-2; possibly TRBD1 for D (6 bases). Trimming stripped 5 bases from V and 2 bases from J, with 15 bases between. Germline CDR1 MNHEY, CDR2 SVGEGT. This CDR3 is built from 15 residues. The CDR3 sequence: CASSRGGQKNYGYTF. As DNA, the CDR3 is TGTGCCAGCAGTAGAGGAGGACAGAAGAACTATGGCTACACCTTC.

This clone was detected only once. CDR3 DNA sequence: TGTGCCATCCCGAAAGAAGGACAGTCCTACGAGCAGTACTTC. Translating it yields CAIPKEGQSYEQYF. The chain combines TRBV2 with TRBJ2-7, with a possible D match to TRBD1 (6 bases). CDR1 and CDR2 (germline): SNHLY, FYNNEI. CDR3 size: 14 residues. Trimming removed 10 bases at V and 1 base at J, with 17 bases between.

The chain carries TRBV9 and TRBJ2-3; 13 nucleotides align to TRBD2. The ends lost 0 bases at V and 4 bases at J; junction bases unmatched: 8. The CDR3 sequence is 18 residues long. In germline, CDR1 is SGDLS, CDR2 YYNGEE. This chain's CDR3 is CASSVDPTSGGDADTQYF. The DNA of the CDR3 is TGTGCCAGCAGCGTAGACCCTACTAGCGGGGGGGATGCAGATACGCAGTATTTT.

The rearrangement joins TRBV6-5 to TRBJ1-5, with 7 bases aligning to TRBD1. Per the germline V gene, CDR1 is MNHEY and CDR2 is SVGAGI. The CDR3 length is 15 residues. Unmatched junction bases numbered 5, after V lost 6 bases and J lost 0 bases. The CDR3 DNA follows: TGTGCCAGCAGGTCAGGGGGTGGTAGCAATCAGCCCCAGCATTTT. The encoded protein is CASRSGGGSNQPQHF.

The chain is built from TRBV18 and TRBJ1-1; a possible D gene is TRBD1 (5 bases). The V and J ends lost 1 base and 0 bases respectively, with 21 bases between them. This CDR3 is 19 amino acids long. The germline gives CDR1 KGHSH, CDR2 LQKENI. The CDR3 is CASSPRAGLSGRMNTEAFF. In nucleotides, the CDR3 is TGTGCCAGCTCACCACGAGCGGGACTGTCGGGGCGGATGAACACTGAAGCTTTCTTT.

This clone occurred a few times. The chain recombines TRBV9 with TRBJ2-7, with TRBD2 matching over 10 bases. Trimming cost V 4 bases and J 3 bases; bases outside gene matches: 7. The germline gives CDR1 SGDLS, CDR2 YYNGEE. The CDR3 has 15 amino acids. CDR3 bases: TGTGCCAGCAGCCTTTCTAGCGGGGGAGGCTACGAGCAGTACTTC. It translates to CASSLSSGGGYEQYF.

This sequence joins TRBV12-3 or TRBV12-4 and TRBJ1-3; D is perhaps TRBD1 (6 bases). The CDR3 runs 13 residues. With 7 bases removed from V and 1 base from J, the gap between germline ends came to 8 bases. CDR3 DNA sequence: TGTGCCAGCAATCAGGGGTCTGGAAACACCATATATTTT. This codes for CASNQGSGNTIYF.

The rearrangement links TRBV5-8 to TRBJ2-6; perhaps TRBD2 as D (6 bases). CDR1 and CDR2 from the germline V gene are SGHTS and YDEGEE. Trimming removed 1 base at V and 4 bases at J, with 9 bases between. The CDR3 runs to 15 residues. The CDR3 region is CASSLTGVGANVLTF. The CDR3 coding sequence is TGTGCCAGCAGCTTGACGGGGGTAGGGGCCAACGTCCTGACTTTC. Drawing the rest from reference TRBV5-8 and TRBJ2-6, the complete variable domain is EAGVTQSPTHLIKTRGQQATLRCSPISGHTSVYWYQQALGLGLQFLLWYDEGEERNRGNFPPRFSGRQFPNYSSELNVNALELEDSALYLCASSLTGVGANVLTFGAGSRLTVL.

The chain is built from TRBV9 and TRBJ1-4; 7 bases line up with TRBD1. The V and J ends lost 3 bases and 5 bases, in that order; junction bases with no gene match: 7. Germline lookup yields CDR1 SGDLS and CDR2 YYNGEE. The CDR3 has 15 amino acids. CDR3 in amino acids: CASSATGASNEKLFF. The CDR3 coding sequence is TGTGCCAGCAGCGCCACAGGGGCAAGCAATGAAAAACTGTTTTTT.

The chain links TRBV4-3 to TRBJ2-1, with no clear D. The CDR3 totals 14 residues. V was clipped by 6 bases and J by 5 bases, with 14 bases between them. CDR1 is LGHNA, CDR2 YSLEER, per germline. The CDR3 sequence is CASSPETQHNEQFF. The CDR3 DNA is TGCGCCAGCAGTCCAGAGACACAACACAATGAGCAGTTCTTC.